The 28 T cell receptor beta chains presented below share a single source sample, sequenced in a study of cytomegalovirus exposure and HLA in healthy donors. PCR was performed using 60 Vbeta and 13 Jbeta primers. Some clones are missing from TCRdb's copy, which holds only in-frame ones; the method was immunoSEQ multiplex PCR. The sample yields about 240,000 clones, around 78% seen once. The source material was PBMCs. These receptor sequences come from a boy aged 10-17 years in good health and CMV-seronegative.

The V call is TRBV10-3, the J call TRBJ1-5, with D tentatively TRBD1 (5 bases). V was pared by 3 bases and J by 6 bases, with 9 bases between. The V gene's germline CDR1 is ENHRY and CDR2 SYGVKD. The length of the CDR3 is 13 residues. CDR3 sequence reads: CAISDMGLQPQHF. DNA of the CDR3: TGTGCCATCAGTGATATGGGGCTTCAGCCCCAGCATTTT.

This clone was seen a few times. The chain combines TRBV7-8 with TRBJ1-1, with 7 bases identical to TRBD1. This CDR3 has 14 residues. Germline lookup yields CDR1 SGHVS and CDR2 FQNEAQ. Germline trimming cut 1 base from V and 1 base from J; bases unmatched to any gene: 0. The CDR3 sequence: CASSLGQGNTEAFF. DNA for the CDR3: TGTGCCAGCAGCTTAGGACAGGGGAACACTGAAGCTTTCTTT. The whole variable domain, remainder taken from reference TRBV7-8 and TRBJ1-1, is GAGVSQSPRYKVAKRGQDVALRCDPISGHVSLFWYQQALGQGPEFLTYFQNEAQLDKSGLPSDRFFAERPEGSVSTLKIQRTQQEDSAVYLCASSLGQGNTEAFFGQGTRLTVV.

This clone has more than one count but fewer than ten. This chain connects TRBV6-5 to TRBJ2-5; 9 positions match TRBD2. Germline-derived CDR1 and CDR2 are MNHEY and SVGAGI. There are 15 residues in the CDR3. The ends lost 3 bases at V and 5 bases at J; junction bases unmatched: 7. The CDR3 nucleotides are TGTGCCAGCAGTTATAGCGGGAGCTATGGGGAGACCCAGTACTTC. Translated, it gives CASSYSGSYGETQYF.

This clone was seen a few times. This chain links TRBV2 with TRBJ1-1; 7 bases are a match to TRBD1. J lost 0 bases, V lost 5 bases, and 3 bases had no gene match. The CDR3 loop spans 14 amino acids. Germline V lookup: CDR1 SNHLY, CDR2 FYNNEI. The CDR3 coding sequence is TGTGCCAGCAGTCCACAGGGGTTGAACACTGAAGCTTTCTTT. It encodes CASSPQGLNTEAFF.

CDR3 sequence (DNA): TGTGCCTGGAGTAGAAGGGGACAGGGCCGGGATTCACCCCTCCACTTT. Its protein is CAWSRRGQGRDSPLHF. The chain uses TRBV30 and TRBJ1-6; 9 bases line up with TRBD1. The V segment lost 2 bases and the J segment 8 bases; nucleotides outside the gene matches: 10. The CDR3 loop spans 16 amino acids. In germline, CDR1 is GTSNPN, CDR2 SVGIG (reference sequence).

This clone has a handful of counts. This chain links TRBV6-1 with TRBJ1-2; D might be TRBD1 (5 bases). The CDR3 runs to 13 residues. Trimming pared 3 bases from V and 8 bases from J, leaving 13 bases between. Germline assignment: CDR1 MNHNS and CDR2 SASEGT. The CDR3 DNA sequence: TGTGCCAGCAGTGAGGGAGGGGACCGCGGCTACACCTTC. Translation: CASSEGGDRGYTF.

The V call is TRBV2, the J call TRBJ2-7, with 8 bases lining up with TRBD2. V shed 7 bases, J shed 3 bases, and the junction held 11 bases outside the gene matches. Germline V lookup: CDR1 SNHLY, CDR2 FYNNEI. This CDR3 is built from 15 residues. CDR3 region: CASIPGLAGIYEQYF. The DNA for the CDR3 is TGTGCCAGCATCCCCGGGCTAGCGGGTATCTACGAGCAGTACTTC. The full variable domain, its missing parts supplied by reference TRBV2 and TRBJ2-7, is EPEVTQTPSHQVTQMGQEVILRCVPISNHLYFYWYRQILGQKVEFLVSFYNNEISEKSEIFDDQFSVERPDGSNFTLKIRSTKLEDSAMYFCASIPGLAGIYEQYFGPGTRLTVT.

The chain carries TRBV2 and TRBJ2-5; 9 bases align to TRBD2. Losses at the gene ends were 5 bases for V and 5 bases for J; bases not matched to a gene: 9. The germline CDR1 and CDR2 sequences are SNHLY and FYNNEI. This CDR3 is built from 15 residues. In DNA, the CDR3 is TGTGCCAGCAGTCGGACTGCGGGAGGGGGGGAGACCCAGTACTTC. Its protein is CASSRTAGGGETQYF. Together with reference TRBV2 and TRBJ2-5, the CDR3 gives the full variable domain: EPEVTQTPSHQVTQMGQEVILRCVPISNHLYFYWYRQILGQKVEFLVSFYNNEISEKSEIFDDQFSVERPDGSNFTLKIRSTKLEDSAMYFCASSRTAGGGETQYFGPGTRLLVL.

The chain combines TRBV27 with TRBJ2-3, with TRBD2 as a possible D gene (5 bases). The CDR3 spans 16 residues. Per germline, CDR1 MNHEY and CDR2 SMNVEV (reference sequence). V was clipped by 2 bases and J by 1 base, with 13 bases between them. The CDR3 region has the DNA TGTGCCAGCAGTTTAAGCGGCGGGCCAGGCACAGATACGCAGTATTTT. Residues: CASSLSGGPGTDTQYF.

The chain employs TRBV19 and TRBJ1-1; D gene uncertain. Trimming removed 6 bases from V and 0 bases from J, with 8 bases in between. CDR3 size: 13 residues. CDR1 LNHDA and CDR2 SQIVND come from the germline V gene (reference sequence). This CDR3 reads CASSSTVNTEAFF. In DNA, the CDR3 is TGTGCCAGTAGCTCCACAGTGAACACTGAAGCTTTCTTT.

The chain recombines TRBV11-3 with TRBJ2-1; D might be TRBD2 (5 bases). Trimming took 0 bases from V and 10 from J, leaving 10 bases between them. Looked up from germline, CDR1 is SGHNT and CDR2 is YENEEA. The CDR3 spans 13 residues. CDR3 residues: CASSLEAPGEQFF. In nucleotides, the CDR3 is TGTGCCAGCAGCTTAGAAGCCCCGGGGGAGCAGTTCTTC.

The table lists this clone with a count of one. The chain couples TRBV9 to TRBJ1-2, with unresolved D. This CDR3 contains 14 residues. V shed 0 bases and J shed 7 bases, with 13 bases lying between them. Per germline, CDR1 SGDLS and CDR2 YYNGEE. CDR3 loop: CASSVDRVAVGYTF. In DNA form, the CDR3 reads TGTGCCAGCAGCGTAGATCGGGTAGCGGTTGGCTACACCTTC.

The V gene is TRBV19, the J gene TRBJ1-3, with TRBD1 matching over 8 bases. The J segment lost 4 bases and the V segment lost 6 bases, leaving 2 bases of the junction unmatched. The CDR3 has 13 amino acids. CDR1 is LNHDA and CDR2 is SQIVND in the germline V gene (reference sequence). In DNA form, the CDR3 reads TGTGCCAGTAGCAGGGGGCGAGGAAACACCATATATTTT. It translates to CASSRGRGNTIYF.

This clone came up a few times. The chain uses TRBV7-9 and TRBJ1-2, with 9 nucleotides matching TRBD1. V dropped 5 bases and J dropped 8; count of bases not matched to a gene: 9. The CDR3 length is 14 residues. The germline V gene has CDR1 SEHNR and CDR2 FQNEAQ (reference sequence). In nucleotides, the CDR3 is TGTGCCAGCAGCCCGACAGGGGGAATAGAAGGCTACACCTTC. It specifies CASSPTGGIEGYTF.

This rearrangement joins TRBV5-1 to TRBJ2-7; a possible D gene is TRBD1 (5 bases). The CDR3 extends over 12 amino acids. Germline values: CDR1 SGHRS, CDR2 YFSETQ. Between the trimmed V and J ends, which lost 4 bases and 1 base, there was a span of 6 bases. The CDR3 coding sequence is TGCGCCAGCAGCAGGGGATCCTACGAGCAGTACTTC. Its protein product is CASSRGSYEQYF.

This chain uses TRBV11-2 with TRBJ2-3, with TRBD2 matching 7 bases. Trimming took 6 bases from V and 2 from J; bases not matched to a gene: 11. This CDR3 spans 16 amino acids. Germline assignment: CDR1 SGHAT and CDR2 FQNNGV. The CDR3 DNA reads TGTGCCAGCAGTCCGGGGGACTACCTCATCACAGATACGCAGTATTTT. It yields the protein CASSPGDYLITDTQYF. The full variable domain, with the rest looked up from reference TRBV11-2 and TRBJ2-3, is EAGVAQSPRYKIIEKRQSVAFWCNPISGHATLYWYQQILGQGPKLLIQFQNNGVVDDSQLPKDRFSAERLKGVDSTLKIQPAKLEDSAVYLCASSPGDYLITDTQYFGPGTRLTVL.

The rearrangement joins TRBV5-1 to TRBJ2-2, with D perhaps TRBD2 (7 bases). The CDR3 runs to 15 residues. CDR1 and CDR2 from the germline V gene are SGHRS and YFSETQ. The V gene lost 7 bases and the J gene lost 2 bases, with 15 bases spanning the gap. CDR3 bases: TGCGCCAGCTTCGCGGGGGCCACTAACACCGGGGAGCTGTTTTTT. Amino acids: CASFAGATNTGELFF.

This rearrangement joins TRBV30 to TRBJ2-4, with 8 bases aligning to TRBD1. J was trimmed by 5 bases and V by 4 bases; bases with no gene match: 7. Looked up from germline, CDR1 is GTSNPN and CDR2 is SVGIG (reference sequence). This CDR3 is built from 14 residues. CDR3 bases: TGTGCCTGGAACCCGGGACAGGCCCAAAACATTCAGTACTTC. This sequence encodes CAWNPGQAQNIQYF.

The genes are TRBV19 and TRBJ2-5, with 10 bases fitting TRBD1. CDR3 length: 14 amino acids. Losses at the gene ends were 3 bases for V and 4 bases for J; bases not matched to a gene: 2. From germline, CDR1 is LNHDA and CDR2 SQIVND (reference sequence). The CDR3 nucleotides read TGTGCCAGTAGTATTGGACAGGGGGTAGAGACCCAGTACTTC. Translation gives CASSIGQGVETQYF.

V usage is TRBV10-1 and J usage is TRBJ1-2; TRBD1 matches at 8 bases. Germline V gene sequence: CDR1 WNHNN, CDR2 SYGVQD (reference sequence). The V and J ends lost 4 bases and 6 bases, in that order; junction bases with no gene match: 1. The CDR3 spans 12 residues. The CDR3 sequence is CASSAGQDGYTF. The CDR3 nucleotides are TGCGCCAGCAGTGCGGGACAGGATGGCTACACCTTC.

V gene TRBV30 combines with J gene TRBJ1-3; no clear D. Germline V lookup: CDR1 GTSNPN, CDR2 SVGIG (reference sequence). V was trimmed by 0 bases and J by 0 bases, leaving 6 bases between them. This CDR3 contains 14 residues. CDR3 in DNA: TGTGCCTGGAGTGTGGGCCTCTCTGGAAACACCATATATTTT. Translation gives CAWSVGLSGNTIYF.

The V gene is TRBV4-1, the J gene TRBJ2-3; TRBD2 agrees at 9 bases. Germline CDR1 is MGHRA and CDR2 is YSYEKL. Trimming at V came to 2 bases and at J to 5 bases, leaving 8 bases not matched to a gene. The length of the CDR3 is 16 residues. CDR3 in DNA: TGCGCCAGCAGCCAATCGGGACTAGCACGTGGAGATACGCAGTATTTT. This translates into CASSQSGLARGDTQYF.

The chain couples TRBV11-2 to TRBJ1-2; D call uncertain. V was shortened by 6 bases and J by 5 bases, with 16 bases between the two germline ends. The CDR3 totals 14 residues. The germline V gene encodes CDR1 SGHAT and CDR2 FQNNGV. The CDR3 sequence: CASRRAGIPYGYTF. The CDR3 DNA follows: TGTGCCAGCAGACGAGCCGGGATTCCGTATGGCTACACCTTC.

Of note for this clone: At one of its ends the junction is not consistent with the germline gene, which may arise from a read error. The rearrangement uses TRBV7-7 and TRBJ2-5; 9 bases fit TRBD2. The better agreement between TRBJ2-7 and the DNA end casts doubt on the J call. This CDR3 spans 15 amino acids. The germline CDR1 and CDR2 sequences are SSHAT and FNYEAQ (reference sequence). Here the CDR3 reads CASSLGAGGPYEQYF. The DNA of the CDR3 is TGTGCTAGCAGCTTAGGAGCGGGGGGTCCCTACGAGCAGTACTTC.

The rearrangement uses TRBV4-2 and TRBJ1-1; possibly TRBD1 for D (6 bases). This CDR3 has 16 residues. The V end lost 1 base, the J end lost 1 base, and 13 bases lay between the germline ends. CDR1 and CDR2 from the germline V gene are LGHNA and YNFKEQ. The CDR3 protein is CASSQARGDKNTEAFF. CDR3 nucleotides: TGTGCCAGCAGCCAAGCCCGAGGGGACAAGAACACTGAAGCTTTCTTT.

The CDR3 region has the DNA TGTGCCAGCAGCCCGCAGCGGGGGGGAGAAACCGGGGAGCTGTTTTTT. Protein sequence: CASSPQRGGETGELFF. The chain carries TRBV7-9 and TRBJ2-2, with 10 bases lining up with TRBD2. Germline V gives CDR1 SEHNR, CDR2 FQNEAQ (reference sequence). CDR3 size: 16 residues. The V segment lost 5 bases and the J segment 5 bases; nucleotides outside the gene matches: 8.

The rearrangement joins TRBV19 to TRBJ2-1, with D maybe TRBD2 (6 bases). CDR1 LNHDA and CDR2 SQIVND come from the germline V gene (reference sequence). Trimming removed 5 bases at V and 2 bases at J, with 10 bases between. This CDR3 is 14 amino acids long. The CDR3 region has the DNA TGTGCCAGTAGTGGAGGGTACACCTACAATGAGCAGTTCTTC. Translation gives CASSGGYTYNEQFF.

This clone was picked up a small number of times. The chain links TRBV5-4 to TRBJ1-1; 7 positions agree with TRBD1. The CDR3 contains 14 residues. The germline V gene encodes CDR1 SGHNT and CDR2 YYREEE (reference sequence). With V trimmed by 0 bases and J by 8 bases, 7 bases remained unmatched. The CDR3 is CASSLVLGGGEAFF. DNA for the CDR3: TGTGCCAGCAGCTTGGTGTTAGGGGGCGGCGAAGCTTTCTTT.